Listed below are T cell receptor beta chains from one sample, sequenced in a study of blood T cells in healthy people across ages. Via MiXCR, TCRdb re-called the 5' RACE reads, giving one row per CDR3 protein. The table includes hundreds of thousands of distinct CDR3 sequences, about 34% detected once. Sequences were obtained from blood. These receptors were collected from a woman older than 75 in good health. Each CDR3 is given with its conserved first and last residue. The D gene is left open where the match is weak. Only some rows state a clone size, as once, few, many or a class for expanded clones.

v_call,j_call,clone_size,d_call,cdr3_aa,cdr3_nt
TRBV2,TRBJ2-7,many,.,CASRRGGYEQYF,TGTGCCAGCAGGCGAGGGGGCTACGAGCAGTACTTC
TRBV30,TRBJ1-6,.,.,CAWSQTPRGDSPLHF,TGTGCCTGGAGTCAAACCCCCCGAGGAGATTCACCCCTCCACTTT
TRBV30,TRBJ1-2,many,TRBD1,CAWSVGVYRGRGDYGYTF,TGTGCCTGGAGTGTGGGGGTGTACAGGGGGCGAGGCGACTATGGCTACACCTTC
TRBV30,TRBJ1-6,few,TRBD1,CAWSPDRGDSPLHF,TGTGCCTGGAGTCCGGACAGGGGAGACTCACCCCTCCACTTT
TRBV6-2/TRBV6-3,TRBJ2-7,many,.,CASRDGTVAYEQYF,TGTGCCAGCAGAGACGGGACGGTTGCCTACGAGCAGTACTTC
TRBV9,TRBJ1-4,many,TRBD1,CASSLRANRGVDEKLFF,TGTGCCAGCAGCCTCCGAGCGAACAGGGGGGTTGATGAAAAACTGTTTTTT
TRBV7-9,TRBJ2-7,many,TRBD1,CASSSDPGQAIYEQYF,TGTGCCAGCAGCTCCGATCCGGGACAGGCTATCTACGAGCAGTACTTC
TRBV10-3,TRBJ1-4,many,TRBD1,CAISDGQGSEKLFF,TGTGCCATCAGTGACGGACAGGGAAGTGAAAAACTGTTTTTT
TRBV7-9,TRBJ2-1,many,TRBD2,CASSFAGSGGAEQFF,TGTGCCAGCAGCTTTGCGGGTAGCGGGGGGGCTGAGCAGTTCTTC
TRBV20-1,TRBJ1-1,.,.,CSVPGVTNTEAFF,TGCAGTGTTCCCGGTGTAACGAACACTGAAGCTTTCTTT
TRBV20-1,TRBJ2-5,many,.,CSADLQETQYF,TGCAGTGCTGATCTACAAGAGACCCAGTACTTC
TRBV28,TRBJ2-3,.,TRBD1,CVSAGDSPTATQYF,TGTGTCAGCGCTGGGGACAGTCCGACAGCTACGCAGTATTTT
TRBV25-1,TRBJ1-2,.,TRBD1,CASSGQGAGIGGYTF,TGTGCCAGCAGTGGACAGGGGGCAGGGATAGGGGGCTACACCTTC
TRBV7-3,TRBJ2-5,few,TRBD1,CASSPGTGGTETQYF,TGTGCCAGCAGCCCCGGGACAGGGGGCACGGAGACCCAGTACTTC